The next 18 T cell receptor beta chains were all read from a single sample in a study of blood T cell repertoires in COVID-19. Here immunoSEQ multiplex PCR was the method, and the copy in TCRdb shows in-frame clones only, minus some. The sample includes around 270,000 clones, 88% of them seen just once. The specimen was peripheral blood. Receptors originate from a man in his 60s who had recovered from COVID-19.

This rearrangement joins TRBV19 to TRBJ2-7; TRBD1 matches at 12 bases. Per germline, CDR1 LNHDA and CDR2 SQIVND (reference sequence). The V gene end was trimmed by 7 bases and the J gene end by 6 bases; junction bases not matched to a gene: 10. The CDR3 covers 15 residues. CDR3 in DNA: TGTGCCAGTACCTCGACGGGACAGGGGGCCTCCGAGCAGTACTTC. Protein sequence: CASTSTGQGASEQYF.

For the CDR3, the DNA is TGTGCCAGCAGTTTAAGGGGCTCTGGGGCCAACGTCCTGACTTTC. Translated: CASSLRGSGANVLTF. This chain joins TRBV27 and TRBJ2-6; D is possibly TRBD1 (5 bases). The ends were cut back, 2 bases at V and 0 bases at J, with 5 bases in the middle. CDR3 size: 15 residues. From germline, CDR1 is MNHEY and CDR2 SMNVEV (reference sequence).

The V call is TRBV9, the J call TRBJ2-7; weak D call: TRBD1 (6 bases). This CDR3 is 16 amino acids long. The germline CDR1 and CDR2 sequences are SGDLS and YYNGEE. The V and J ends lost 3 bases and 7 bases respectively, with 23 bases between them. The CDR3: CASSEGVGSSQREQYF. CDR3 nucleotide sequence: TGTGCCAGCAGCGAGGGGGTAGGCAGCTCTCAGCGGGAGCAGTACTTC.

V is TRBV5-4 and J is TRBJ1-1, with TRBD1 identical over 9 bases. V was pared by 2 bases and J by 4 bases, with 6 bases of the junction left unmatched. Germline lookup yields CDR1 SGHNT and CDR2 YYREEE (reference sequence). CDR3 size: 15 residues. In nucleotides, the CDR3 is TGTGCCAGCAGCTTTTTACAGGGGGCGGCCACTGAAGCTTTCTTT. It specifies CASSFLQGAATEAFF.

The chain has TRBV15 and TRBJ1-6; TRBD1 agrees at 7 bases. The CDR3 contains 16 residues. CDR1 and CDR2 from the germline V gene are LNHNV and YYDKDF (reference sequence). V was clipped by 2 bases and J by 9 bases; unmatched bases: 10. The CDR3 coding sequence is TGTGCCACCAGCAGAACGGCCGGGACAGTAAGTTCACCCCTCCACTTT. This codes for CATSRTAGTVSSPLHF. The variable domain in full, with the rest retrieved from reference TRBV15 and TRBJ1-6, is DAMVIQNPRYQVTQFGKPVTLSCSQTLNHNVMYWYQQKSSQAPKLLFHYYDKDFNNEADTPDNFQSRRPNTSFCFLDIRSPGLGDTAMYLCATSRTAGTVSSPLHFGNGTRLTVT.

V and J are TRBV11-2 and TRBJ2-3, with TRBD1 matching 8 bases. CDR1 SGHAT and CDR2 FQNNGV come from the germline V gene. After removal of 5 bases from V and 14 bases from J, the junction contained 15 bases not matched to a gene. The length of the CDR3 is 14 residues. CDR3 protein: CASSTTGVLVSLYF. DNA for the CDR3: TGTGCCAGCAGCACGACAGGGGTCCTCGTGTCGTTGTATTTT.

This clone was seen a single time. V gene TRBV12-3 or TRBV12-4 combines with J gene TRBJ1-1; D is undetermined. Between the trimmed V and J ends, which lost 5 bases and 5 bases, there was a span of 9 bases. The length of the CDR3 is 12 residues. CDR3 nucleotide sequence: TGTGCCAGCAGTCCAGGAGGGACTGAAGCTTTCTTT. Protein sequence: CASSPGGTEAFF.

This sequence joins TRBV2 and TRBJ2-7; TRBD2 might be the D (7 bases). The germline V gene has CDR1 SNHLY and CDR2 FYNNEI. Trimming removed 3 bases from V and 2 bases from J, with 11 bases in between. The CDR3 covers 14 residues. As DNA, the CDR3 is TGTGCCAGCAGTGAGGGAGGGGGTCCCTACGAGCAGTACTTC. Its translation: CASSEGGGPYEQYF.

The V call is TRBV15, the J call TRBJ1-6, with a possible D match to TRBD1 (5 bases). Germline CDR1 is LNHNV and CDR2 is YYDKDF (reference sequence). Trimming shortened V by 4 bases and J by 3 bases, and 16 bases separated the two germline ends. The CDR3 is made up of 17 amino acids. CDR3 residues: CATSILGRRGYNSPLHF. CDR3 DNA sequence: TGTGCCACCAGCATACTGGGGAGGAGGGGCTATAATTCACCCCTCCACTTT.

Here the CDR3 reads CASSAGGAFYNEQFF. The CDR3, as DNA: TGTGCCAGCAGTGCTGGCGGGGCGTTCTACAATGAGCAGTTCTTC. The chain is built from TRBV2 and TRBJ2-1, with D maybe TRBD2 (6 bases). Germline loops: CDR1 SNHLY, CDR2 FYNNEI. The CDR3 runs to 15 residues. Trimming removed 4 bases from V and 3 bases from J, with 13 bases in between.

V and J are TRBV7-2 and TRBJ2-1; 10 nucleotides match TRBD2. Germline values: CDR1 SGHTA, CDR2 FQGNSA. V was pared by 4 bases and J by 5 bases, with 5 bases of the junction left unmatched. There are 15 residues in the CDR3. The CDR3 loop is CASSSPGLANNEQFF. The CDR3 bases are TGTGCCAGCAGCTCCCCGGGACTAGCGAACAATGAGCAGTTCTTC.

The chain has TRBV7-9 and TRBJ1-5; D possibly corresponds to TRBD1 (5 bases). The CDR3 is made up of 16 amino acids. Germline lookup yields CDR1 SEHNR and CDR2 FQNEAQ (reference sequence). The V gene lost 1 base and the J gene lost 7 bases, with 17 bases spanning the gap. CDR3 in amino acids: CASSLVLGQGDQPQHF. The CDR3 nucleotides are TGTGCCAGCAGCTTAGTGTTAGGGCAGGGTGACCAGCCCCAGCATTTT.

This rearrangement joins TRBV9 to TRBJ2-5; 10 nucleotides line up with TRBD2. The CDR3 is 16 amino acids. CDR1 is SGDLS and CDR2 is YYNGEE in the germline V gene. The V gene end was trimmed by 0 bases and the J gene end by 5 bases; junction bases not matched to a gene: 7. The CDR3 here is CASSVEPSGGDETQYF. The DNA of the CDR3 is TGTGCCAGCAGCGTAGAGCCTAGCGGGGGTGATGAGACCCAGTACTTC.

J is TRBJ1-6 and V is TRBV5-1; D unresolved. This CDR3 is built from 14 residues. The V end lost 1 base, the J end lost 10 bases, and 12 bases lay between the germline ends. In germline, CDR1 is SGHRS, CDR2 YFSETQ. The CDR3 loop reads CASSLFGVGSPLHF. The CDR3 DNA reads TGCGCCAGCAGCTTGTTCGGGGTCGGATCACCCCTCCACTTT. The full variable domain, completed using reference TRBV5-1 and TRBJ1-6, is KAGVTQTPRYLIKTRGQQVTLSCSPISGHRSVSWYQQTPGQGLQFLFEYFSETQRNKGNFPGRFSGRQFSNSRSEMNVSTLELGDSALYLCASSLFGVGSPLHFGNGTRLTVT.

CDR3 sequence: CASRPGTDYGYTF. As DNA, the CDR3 is TGTGCCAGCAGGCCCGGGACAGACTATGGCTACACCTTC. V gene TRBV6-5 combines with J gene TRBJ1-2; 7 bases agree with TRBD1. The CDR3 loop spans 13 amino acids. The V gene's germline CDR1 is MNHEY and CDR2 SVGAGI. The V and J ends lost 6 bases and 3 bases, in that order; junction bases with no gene match: 4.

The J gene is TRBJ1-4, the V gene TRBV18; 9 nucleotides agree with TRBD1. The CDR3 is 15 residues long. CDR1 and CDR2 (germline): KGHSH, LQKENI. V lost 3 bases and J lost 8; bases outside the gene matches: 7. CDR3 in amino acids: CASSPSGQGTEKLFF. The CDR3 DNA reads TGTGCCAGCTCACCGTCTGGACAGGGGACCGAAAAACTGTTTTTT.

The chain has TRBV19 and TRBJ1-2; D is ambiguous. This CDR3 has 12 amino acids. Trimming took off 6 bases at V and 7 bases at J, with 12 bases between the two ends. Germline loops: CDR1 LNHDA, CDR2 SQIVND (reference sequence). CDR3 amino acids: CASRFKSGGYTF. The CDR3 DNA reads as TGTGCCAGTAGATTCAAGTCCGGTGGCTACACCTTC.

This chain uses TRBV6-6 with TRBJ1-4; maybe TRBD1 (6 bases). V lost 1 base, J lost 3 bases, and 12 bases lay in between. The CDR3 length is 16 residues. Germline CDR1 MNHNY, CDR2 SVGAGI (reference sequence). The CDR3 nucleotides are TGTGCCAGCAGTTACTTCCAAAGGGGGTCTAATGAAAAACTGTTTTTT. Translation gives CASSYFQRGSNEKLFF.